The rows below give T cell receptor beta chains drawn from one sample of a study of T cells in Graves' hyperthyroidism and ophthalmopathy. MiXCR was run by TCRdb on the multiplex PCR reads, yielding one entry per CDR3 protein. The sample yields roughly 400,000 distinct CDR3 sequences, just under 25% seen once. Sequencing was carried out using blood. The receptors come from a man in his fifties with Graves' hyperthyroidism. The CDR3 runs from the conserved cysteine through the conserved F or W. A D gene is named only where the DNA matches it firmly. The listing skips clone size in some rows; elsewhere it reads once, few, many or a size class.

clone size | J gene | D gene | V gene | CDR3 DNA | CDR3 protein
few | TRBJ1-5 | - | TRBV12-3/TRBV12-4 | TGTGCCAGCAGTTCCAGGGTAAGCAATCAGCCCCAGCATTTT | CASSSRVSNQPQHF
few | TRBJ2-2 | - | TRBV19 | TGTGCCAGTAGTATCTACCAGGCGATCACCGGGGAGCTGTTTTTT | CASSIYQAITGELFF
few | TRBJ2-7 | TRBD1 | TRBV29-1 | TGCAGCGGGGGACAGGCAGTCTACGAGCAGTACTTC | CSGGQAVYEQYF
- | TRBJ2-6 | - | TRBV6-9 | TGTGCCAGCAGTTCGGGCCGTCTCTCTGGGGCCAACGTCCTGACTTTC | CASSSGRLSGANVLTF
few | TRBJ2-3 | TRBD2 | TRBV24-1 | TGTGCCACCAGTGATAAAGGAGGAGGCGGGAGTACAGATACGCAGTATTTT | CATSDKGGGGSTDTQYF
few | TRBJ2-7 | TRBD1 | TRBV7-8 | TGTGCCAGCAGCCCGGTGACAGGGTCAAACTACGAGCAGTACTTC | CASSPVTGSNYEQYF
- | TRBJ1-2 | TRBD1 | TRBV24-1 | TGTGCCACCAGTGACCCCAGAGGACAGGGTTGGGGCTACACCTTC | CATSDPRGQGWGYTF
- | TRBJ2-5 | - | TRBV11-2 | TGTGCCAGCAGCTTAGATCCAGGTGTAGACAAGACCCAGTACTTC | CASSLDPGVDKTQYF
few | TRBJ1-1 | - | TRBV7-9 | TGTGCCAGCAGCTTTCACCCTGAAGCTTTCTTT | CASSFHPEAFF
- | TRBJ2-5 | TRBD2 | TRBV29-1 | TGCAGCGCACCCCTAGCGGGAGGGTCAGAGACCCAGTACTTC | CSAPLAGGSETQYF
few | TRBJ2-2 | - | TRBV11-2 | TGTGCCAGCACCAACTGGGGGGAGCTGTTTTTT | CASTNWGELFF
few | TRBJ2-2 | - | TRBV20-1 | TGCAGTGCTAGTTACGGGACCGCCGGCACCGGGGAGCTGTTTTTT | CSASYGTAGTGELFF
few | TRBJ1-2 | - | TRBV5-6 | TGTGCCAGCAGCTTGAAGGGAAACTATGGCTACACCTTC | CASSLKGNYGYTF
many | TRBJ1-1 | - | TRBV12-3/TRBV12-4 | TGTGCCAGCAGTTTTGGGGCTGAAGCTTTCTTT | CASSFGAEAFF
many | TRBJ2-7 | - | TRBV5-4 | TGTGCCAGCAGTACGGACTACTACGAGCAGTACTTC | CASSTDYYEQYF
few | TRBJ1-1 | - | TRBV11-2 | TGTGCCAGCAGCCCCCCGGCAGGGAGGGACACTGAAGCTTTCTTT | CASSPPAGRDTEAFF
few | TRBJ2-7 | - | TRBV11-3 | TGTGCCAGCAGCTTTGGGAGAGGGGGGCCATACGAGCAGTACTTC | CASSFGRGGPYEQYF
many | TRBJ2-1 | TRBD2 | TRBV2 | TGTGCCAGCAGAGACCGTACTAGCGGGAGGGGTAATGAGCAGTTCTTC | CASRDRTSGRGNEQFF
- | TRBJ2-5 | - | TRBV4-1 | TGCGCCAGCAGCCAAGGAGGGAAAGGGACCCAGTACTTC | CASSQGGKGTQYF
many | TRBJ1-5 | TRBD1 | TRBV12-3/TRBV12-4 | TGTGCCAGCAGTTTCCGGGGACAGGGGGCGAGGCAGCCCCAGCATTTT | CASSFRGQGARQPQHF
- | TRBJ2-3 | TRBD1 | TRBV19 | TGTGCCAGTAGTAAGACGGGGACAGGGGGCACAGATACGCAGTATTTT | CASSKTGTGGTDTQYF
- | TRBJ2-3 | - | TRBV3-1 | TGTGCCAGCAGCCAAGACCCGAGGACAACAGATACGCAGTATTTT | CASSQDPRTTDTQYF
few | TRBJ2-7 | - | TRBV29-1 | TGCAGCGTTAAGGACAGCTACGAGGGGCAGTACTTC | CSVKDSYEGQYF